These T cell receptor beta chains were read from a single sample in a study of glioma-infiltrating T cells after dendritic cell vaccination. Sequenced by immunoSEQ multiplex PCR; TCRdb stores in-frame clones only, minus some. This sample yields about 67,000 clones, of which 81% are seen a single time; 7.9% belongs to the top ten. Specimen: blood, collected before dendritic cell vaccination. The receptors come from a human donor with glioblastoma. Each CDR3 is given with its conserved first and last residue. The D gene is left open where the match is weak. A row's size may be missing; if present it is once, few, many or a size class.

abundance | d_gene | j_gene | v_gene | CDR3aa | CDR3nt
. | . | TRBJ1-5 | TRBV27 | CASSLGGVQPQHF | TGTGCCAGCAGTTTAGGGGGGGTCCAGCCCCAGCATTTT
. | . | TRBJ1-1 | TRBV13 | CASSLDGSKSEAFF | TGTGCCAGCAGCTTAGACGGTTCGAAATCTGAAGCTTTCTTT
few | . | TRBJ2-5 | TRBV7-2 | CASSLLAQQETQYF | TGTGCCAGCAGCTTACTAGCGCAACAAGAGACCCAGTACTTC
once | . | TRBJ1-5 | TRBV18 | CASSPSGSMGSGTWHF | TGTGCCAGCTCACCTTCGGGGAGTATGGGATCGGGTACGTGGCATTTT
. | . | TRBJ1-1 | TRBV11-2 | CASSLVSGSRTEAFF | TGTGCCAGCAGCTTAGTGTCAGGGTCGAGGACTGAAGCTTTCTTT
once | . | TRBJ1-1 | TRBV7-2 | CASSLSRATEAFF | TGTGCCAGCAGCTTATCCAGGGCCACTGAAGCTTTCTTT
. | . | TRBJ1-1 | TRBV29-1 | CGAQNTEAFF | TGCGGGGCCCAGAACACTGAAGCTTTCTTT
. | TRBD2 | TRBJ2-5 | TRBV7-6 | CASGVTPSGEETQYF | TGTGCCAGCGGCGTCACCCCTAGCGGGGAGGAGACCCAGTACTTC
. | . | TRBJ1-5 | TRBV19 | CASSSVGNQPQHF | TGTGCCAGTAGTAGTGTCGGGAATCAGCCCCAGCATTTT
. | . | TRBJ1-4 | TRBV5-1 | CASSLNVQGSNEKLFF | TGCGCCAGCAGCTTGAACGTCCAGGGCTCTAATGAAAAACTGTTTTTT
. | TRBD1 | TRBJ1-1 | TRBV7-3 | CASSLGWGQVNTEAFF | TGTGCCAGCAGCTTAGGGTGGGGACAGGTGAACACTGAAGCTTTCTTT
once | . | TRBJ1-2 | TRBV5-5 | CASSNRDKLWGYTF | TGTGCCAGCAGCAACAGGGATAAACTGTGGGGCTACACCTTC
. | . | TRBJ1-1 | TRBV7-2 | CASSPVSHAEAFF | TGTGCCAGCAGCCCGGTTAGTCACGCTGAAGCTTTCTTT
. | . | TRBJ1-3 | TRBV6-1 | CASNLPTGRGNTIYF | TGTGCCAGCAACCTCCCGACGGGGAGAGGAAACACCATATATTTT
. | TRBD1 | TRBJ2-2 | TRBV9 | CASRGVGQELTGELFF | TGTGCCAGCAGAGGGGTGGGACAGGAGCTCACCGGGGAGCTGTTTTTT
. | . | TRBJ2-7 | TRBV5-4 | CASSTIYEQYF | TGTGCCAGCAGTACTATTTACGAGCAGTACTTC
few | . | TRBJ1-1 | TRBV6-5 | CASSYSGRRVNTEAFF | TGTGCCAGCAGTTACTCGGGGCGCCGAGTGAACACTGAAGCTTTCTTT
. | . | TRBJ2-1 | TRBV10-3 | CAISALRTPPEGNEQFF | TGTGCCATCAGTGCTCTCCGGACTCCCCCGGAGGGCAATGAGCAGTTCTTC
. | . | TRBJ1-1 | TRBV7-2 | CASSLAPWQGKRMNTEAFF | TGTGCCAGCAGCTTAGCACCCTGGCAGGGGAAGAGAATGAACACTGAAGCTTTCTTT
. | . | TRBJ1-1 | TRBV6-1 | CASHTNRETEAFF | TGTGCCAGCCATACAAACAGGGAAACTGAAGCTTTCTTT